The present T cell receptor beta chain was sequenced within a study of T cell responses to AZD1222 COVID-19 vaccine. General study findings and limits: Donors were chiefly white British, with a greater number of females, and clonal diversity was perhaps underestimated.

Using immunoSEQ multiplex PCR, the repertoire was profiled, and TCRdb retains in-frame clones only, with some absent. The sample holds roughly 130,000 clones; roughly 85% are singletons and the top ten take 1.5% to 2%. This clone has just a few counts. As yet, its antigen is unknown. The germline V gene encodes CDR1 MNHEY and CDR2 SVGAGI. Trimming pared 4 bases from V and 1 base from J, leaving 13 bases between. The CDR3 length is 15 residues. This receptor was obtained from an adult in good health. Here the sequenced sample was peripheral blood, taken on day 0 of AZD1222 vaccination. The chain has TRBV6-5 and TRBJ1-1; D is perhaps TRBD1 (5 bases). As DNA, the CDR3 is TGTGCCAGCAGTTTAAAAAGAGGGACGAACACTGAAGCTTTCTTT. Amino acids: CASSLKRGTNTEAFF.